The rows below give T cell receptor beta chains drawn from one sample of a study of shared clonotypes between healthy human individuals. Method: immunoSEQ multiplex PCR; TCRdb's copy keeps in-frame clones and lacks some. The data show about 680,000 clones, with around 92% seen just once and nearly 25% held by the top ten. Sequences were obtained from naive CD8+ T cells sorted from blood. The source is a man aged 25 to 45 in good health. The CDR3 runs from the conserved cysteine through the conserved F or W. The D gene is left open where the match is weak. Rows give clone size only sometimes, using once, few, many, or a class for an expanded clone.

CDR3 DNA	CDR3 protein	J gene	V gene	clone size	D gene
TGTGCCAGCTCACCGCGGGACAGAACTGGGGCCAACGTCCTGACTTTC	CASSPRDRTGANVLTF	TRBJ2-6	TRBV18	NA	NA
TGTGCCTGGAAGGACAGGGGTACTTACAATGAGCAGTTCTTC	CAWKDRGTYNEQFF	TRBJ2-1	TRBV30	NA	TRBD1
TGTGCCATCAGTGAGTCCCCGATCTACGAGCAGTACTTC	CAISESPIYEQYF	TRBJ2-7	TRBV10-3	NA	NA
TGTGCCAGCAGCCGATCCCACACCACAGCTAACTATGGCTACACCTTC	CASSRSHTTANYGYTF	TRBJ1-2	TRBV6-6	NA	NA
TGTGCCAGCAGCGTAGGACAGTGGACTGAAGCTTTCTTT	CASSVGQWTEAFF	TRBJ1-1	TRBV9	NA	NA
TGTGCCAGCAGCTCGAAGGATCCCGGGACCGACCGGACAGATACGCAGTATTTT	CASSSKDPGTDRTDTQYF	TRBJ2-3	TRBV13	once	NA
TGTGCCAGCAGCTTCGGACTAGCGGGAGGGCCGGGGGAGCAGTACTTC	CASSFGLAGGPGEQYF	TRBJ2-7	TRBV13	NA	TRBD2
TGCGCCAGCAGCCAAGTAGGGGACCATCCTGCAGATACGCAGTATTTT	CASSQVGDHPADTQYF	TRBJ2-3	TRBV4-1	NA	NA
TGTGCCAGCAGCGGCGGGACAGGTTCCTACGAGCAGTACTTC	CASSGGTGSYEQYF	TRBJ2-7	TRBV27	NA	TRBD1
TGCAGCGTTGATGGAACCGGGACGGAGTCCTACAATGAGCAGTTCTTC	CSVDGTGTESYNEQFF	TRBJ2-1	TRBV29-1	NA	NA